The present T cell receptor (beta chain) was sequenced within a study of blood T cells in healthy people across ages. Study details: Capture by template switching was about one barcoded beta molecule per two T cells. Regarding the study as a whole: Per-million-T-cell TCR beta diversity fell roughly linearly with age.

Using a J-beta primer mix together with a sample-barcoded 5' primer, a second PCR was run for about 6 to 12 cycles. TCRdb reprocessed the 5' RACE reads via MiXCR and lists one record per CDR3 protein. The data hold 700,000 to 950,000 distinct CDR3 sequences, with roughly 60% observed a single time. Remarks on this clonotype: The antigen is unknown.

Trimming took 6 bases from V and 4 from J, leaving 18 bases between them. Germline V gives CDR1 DFQATT, CDR2 SNEGSKA (reference sequence). This CDR3 has 14 amino acids. The rearrangement uses TRBV20-1 and TRBJ1-2; D might be TRBD1 (6 bases). The receptor comes from a man between 25 and 39 years old in good health. Sequenced input: blood. The DNA for the CDR3 is TGCAGTGCGAAGGGACACTTTAATTTCTATGGCTACACCTTC. Translated, it gives CSAKGHFNFYGYTF.